This is a list of T cell receptor beta chains from one sample in a study of cytomegalovirus exposure and HLA in healthy donors. Measured with immunoSEQ multiplex PCR; TCRdb has only the in-frame clones, and not every one. In the table there are about 88,000 clones, roughly 84% of which are singletons. The sequencing sample was made of PBMCs. Receptor source: a woman aged 18-35 years in good health and CMV-seropositive. Each CDR3 is given with its conserved first and last residue. D genes are given only for firm matches. Expanded clones are given a class, and other clones once, few, many or no size at all.

D	size	V	J	CDR3	DNA
-	-	TRBV10-1	TRBJ1-1	CASSHDRRGIGDTEAFF	TGCGCCAGCAGCCACGACCGGAGAGGGATCGGTGACACTGAAGCTTTCTTT
-	-	TRBV27	TRBJ1-1	CASSFVQGGGNTEAFF	TGTGCCAGCAGTTTTGTACAGGGCGGCGGGAACACTGAAGCTTTCTTT
-	-	TRBV11-2	TRBJ2-7	CASSLRGDQYF	TGTGCCAGCAGCCTCAGGGGTGATCAGTACTTC
TRBD1	-	TRBV5-1	TRBJ1-2	CASHNRGGSYGYTF	TGCGCCAGCCATAACAGGGGCGGTTCCTATGGCTACACCTTC
TRBD1	-	TRBV7-7	TRBJ2-1	CASSSTGSSYNEQFF	TGTGCCAGCAGCTCGACAGGGAGCTCCTACAATGAGCAGTTCTTC
TRBD1	-	TRBV7-9	TRBJ2-1	CASSPRQGLKKDEQFF	TGTGCCAGCAGCCCGCGACAGGGTTTGAAGAAGGATGAGCAGTTCTTC
-	-	TRBV7-2	TRBJ2-2	CASSLGGAGGELFF	TGTGCCAGCAGCTTAGGGGGCGCCGGCGGGGAGCTGTTTTTT
TRBD1	-	TRBV27	TRBJ2-1	CASSLPWDRGKNEQFF	TGTGCCAGCAGTTTGCCTTGGGACAGGGGGAAAAATGAGCAGTTCTTC
-	once	TRBV7-9	TRBJ1-6	CASSLGGSSYNSPLHF	TGTGCCAGCAGCTTAGGTGGGAGCTCCTATAATTCACCCCTCCACTTT
TRBD1	-	TRBV27	TRBJ2-5	CASSSRDRALQETQYF	TGTGCCAGCAGTTCTCGGGACAGGGCGCTCCAAGAGACCCAGTACTTC
-	-	TRBV7-9	TRBJ2-1	CASSESYTGASYNEQFF	TGTGCCAGCAGCGAATCGTATACGGGTGCCTCCTACAATGAGCAGTTCTTC
TRBD2	-	TRBV30	TRBJ2-7	CAWSRLAGSYEQYF	TGTGCCTGGAGTAGACTAGCGGGATCCTACGAGCAGTACTTC
-	-	TRBV5-4	TRBJ1-5	CASSLEPDQPQHF	TGTGCCAGCAGCTTGGAACCGGATCAGCCCCAGCATTTT
TRBD1	-	TRBV27	TRBJ1-1	CASSPGGIEAFF	TGTGCCAGCAGCCCAGGGGGCATTGAAGCTTTCTTT
-	-	TRBV6-6	TRBJ2-6	CASSRTSGANVLTF	TGTGCCAGCAGTCGCACATCTGGGGCCAACGTCCTGACTTTC
-	-	TRBV11-1	TRBJ1-1	CASSLQGGRSGTEAFF	TGTGCCAGCAGCTTACAGGGAGGTAGGTCCGGCACTGAAGCTTTCTTT
-	-	TRBV7-9	TRBJ1-3	CASSLQGGDSGNTIYF	TGTGCCAGCAGCTTACAGGGCGGGGACTCTGGAAACACCATATATTTT
-	-	TRBV28	TRBJ2-7	CASSSVGGSYEQYF	TGTGCCAGCAGCAGCGTCGGGGGCTCCTACGAGCAGTACTTC
-	-	TRBV5-4	TRBJ2-7	CASSVDTYEQYF	TGTGCCAGCAGCGTGGATACCTACGAGCAGTACTTC
TRBD1	-	TRBV19	TRBJ1-3	CAIEGGQGRWGSGNTIYF	TGTGCCATCGAGGGAGGACAGGGCCGATGGGGCTCTGGAAACACCATATATTTT
TRBD2	-	TRBV7-9	TRBJ2-7	CASSLSTSGGYEQYF	TGTGCCAGCAGCTTAAGTACTAGCGGGGGTTACGAGCAGTACTTC
-	few	TRBV7-8	TRBJ1-2	CASSVARTEYGYTF	TGTGCCAGCAGCGTTGCGAGGACAGAGTATGGCTACACCTTC
-	-	TRBV19	TRBJ2-5	CASSTGVLQETQYF	TGTGCCAGTAGTACCGGGGTTCTCCAAGAGACCCAGTACTTC
TRBD1	-	TRBV18	TRBJ2-7	CASSPGTGGSYEQYF	TGTGCCAGCTCACCTGGGACAGGGGGCTCCTACGAGCAGTACTTC
-	-	TRBV6-1	TRBJ1-1	CASRDRLNTEAFF	TGTGCCAGCAGAGACAGACTGAACACTGAAGCTTTCTTT
TRBD1	-	TRBV11-3	TRBJ2-3	CASSRQGLDADTQYF	TGTGCCAGCAGTCGACAGGGTTTAGATGCAGATACGCAGTATTTT
TRBD2	few	TRBV6-4	TRBJ2-3	CASSDSAGESTDTQYF	TGTGCCAGCAGTGACTCGGCGGGGGAAAGCACAGATACGCAGTATTTT
-	-	TRBV4-1	TRBJ1-5	CASSQWEGIGQPQHF	TGCGCCAGCAGCCAATGGGAGGGAATAGGTCAGCCCCAGCATTTT
TRBD1	-	TRBV6-5	TRBJ1-2	CASSYLSGRGTYDYTF	TGTGCCAGCAGTTACTTGTCGGGCAGGGGGACTTACGACTACACCTTC
-	-	TRBV9	TRBJ1-2	CASSVGQMGGYTF	TGTGCCAGCAGCGTGGGACAAATGGGTGGCTACACCTTC
TRBD2	-	TRBV4-1	TRBJ2-5	CASKREGGETQYF	TGCGCCAGCAAGAGGGAGGGAGGAGAGACCCAGTACTTC
-	-	TRBV9	TRBJ1-1	CASSRGTPSGTEAFF	TGTGCCAGCAGTAGGGGGACCCCGTCGGGGACTGAAGCTTTCTTT